This TCR beta chain was sequenced in a study of lymphopenia after photon versus proton radiotherapy. Overall study results and limits: Authors raise, but do not show, better survival with proton therapy. After lymphocyte nadir, photon-treated repertoires showed oligoclonal expansion, especially CD8+ Temra. Proton therapy kept repertoires fairly stable, unlike photons, which gained effector/memory cells. In patients who died, overall survival fell as post-nadir TCR diversity dropped more.

Germline values: CDR1 SGHTA, CDR2 FQGNSA. This CDR3 has 14 amino acids. Trimming removed 0 bases from V and 14 bases from J, with 17 bases in between. Clones were read by immunoSEQ multiplex PCR, and TCRdb kept only the in-frame ones, dropping some. The sample contains roughly 30,000 clones, about 87% of which appear only once. This clone was detected only once. The antigen is not known. V is TRBV7-2 and J is TRBJ1-3, with unresolved D. Specimen: peripheral blood, collected from a patient treated with proton-based radiotherapy. The origin of this receptor is a woman aged 60-75 years with cholangiocarcinoma. Some clones in this sample may be carry-over from other donors' samples. The CDR3 protein is CASSLAPTVPSVYF. As DNA, the CDR3 is TGTGCCAGCAGCTTAGCGCCAACTGTTCCCTCCGTATATTTT.